This TCR beta chain was recorded in a study of T cells after posttransplantation cyclophosphamide. Data came from immunoSEQ multiplex PCR; TCRdb stores just in-frame clones and leaves some out. The record shows around 10,000 clones for this sample, with no singletons present. The sample holds many counts of this clone. With 1 base removed from V and 2 bases from J, the gap between germline ends came to 9 bases. Per germline, CDR1 SNHLY and CDR2 FYNNEI. The CDR3 contains 14 residues. A marrow graft followed busulfan-fludarabine conditioning, with cyclophosphamide on days +3 and +4. Material: PBMCs, obtained after allogeneic stem cell transplant with posttransplant cyclophosphamide. This chain uses TRBV2 with TRBJ2-7; no firm D call. The origin of this receptor is a female patient in her 40s who received an allogeneic stem cell transplant from a related donor, was CMV-positive, and had no GVHD. Some of these T cells may belong to the graft donor. The CDR3 region has the DNA TGTGCCAGCAGTGAAGGTCTTACAGCCTACGAGCAGTACTTC. Translation: CASSEGLTAYEQYF.